What follows is one T cell receptor beta chain and its context. Its antigen is not identified. This specimen belongs to a study of graft-versus-host responses after intestinal transplantation. Study in general: Recipients across the board were started on anti-thymocyte globulin induction, then kept on tacrolimus and steroids for approximately three years.

Generated by immunoSEQ multiplex PCR, the TCRdb table keeps only in-frame clones and is missing some. Of fewer than 50,000 clones in the sample, 84% were seen once. Study findings and constraints: Early after transplant, HvG clones declined as circulating GvH clones peaked. Recipient marrow showed GvH clones, some seen first in ileum or blood.

V lost 1 base, J lost 2 bases, and 11 bases lay in between. Germline V lookup: CDR1 SEHNR, CDR2 FQNEAQ (reference sequence). CDR3 length: 15 amino acids. The TCR originated in a human donor who was the organ donor for an intestinal transplant. This specimen consisted of unstimulated CD4+ T cells sorted from spleen or lymph node cells, obtained before transplant. The chain couples TRBV7-9 to TRBJ1-2; D possibly corresponds to TRBD1 (6 bases). The CDR3 DNA sequence: TGTGCCAGCAGCTTAGGGCAGGGGACGAACTATGGCTACACCTTC. Protein: CASSLGQGTNYGYTF.